This is a list of T cell receptor beta chains from one sample in a study of CD8+CD57+ T cells in acquired aplastic anemia. Each CDR3 protein is one row after TCRdb ran MiXCR on the reads. The profile shows more than 200,000 distinct CDR3 sequences, roughly 53% of them singletons. Specimen: sorted CD4+, CD8+, or CD8+CD57+ T cells (not recorded which) from PBMCs. The receptors were sampled from a human donor with aplastic anemia. Each CDR3 is given with its conserved first and last residue. Each record gives: clone size, D gene, J gene, V gene, CDR3 DNA, CDR3 protein. D genes are given only for firm matches. Rows give clone size only sometimes, using once, few, many, or a class for an expanded clone.

>few|-|TRBJ2-3|TRBV25-1
TGTGCCAGCAGCCCGGGGGGCGGGTCAGATACGCAGTATTTT
CASSPGGGSDTQYF
>many|-|TRBJ1-1|TRBV19
TGTGCCAGTAGTATTACAGGACTCATCATGAACACTGAAGCTTTCTTT
CASSITGLIMNTEAFF
>once|-|TRBJ2-1|TRBV20-1
TGCAGTGCTATAGAAGTGGGTGAGCAGTTCTTC
CSAIEVGEQFF
>-|-|TRBJ1-5|TRBV10-2
TGCGCCAGCCCTGGGGGGAGGCAGCCCCAGCATTTT
CASPGGRQPQHF
>-|-|TRBJ2-3|TRBV10-3
TGTGCCACCCTCCTGACTGGGACGGACACAGATACGCAGTATTTT
CATLLTGTDTDTQYF
>many|-|TRBJ2-7|TRBV7-8
TGTGCCAGCAGCTTAGAAGGTTCCCGGGACTCCTATTCCTACGAGCAGTACTTC
CASSLEGSRDSYSYEQYF
>-|-|TRBJ2-5|TRBV7-7
TGTGCCAGCAGCCCTTATAGACAAGAGACCCAGTACTTC
CASSPYRQETQYF
>many|-|TRBJ1-4|TRBV28
TGTGCCAGCAGTTTTGTCGCGGTGGCAAAACTGTTTTTT
CASSFVAVAKLFF
>-|-|TRBJ1-4|TRBV10-1
TGCGCATTCCCACCGACAGCAACTAATGAAAAACTGTTTTTT
CAFPPTATNEKLFF
>many|-|TRBJ1-2|TRBV6-4
TGTGCCAGCAGTCCCGGGGGCCGGGAGGACTACACCTTC
CASSPGGREDYTF
>many|-|TRBJ2-7|TRBV11-2
TGTGCCAGCAGCTTAGGAGGCTCCCGATCCTACGAGCAGTACTTC
CASSLGGSRSYEQYF
>-|TRBD1|TRBJ1-2|TRBV20-1
TGCAGTGCTAGCCCGGCCGGGACAGGGGGCCTTGGGAATGGCTACACCTTC
CSASPAGTGGLGNGYTF
>many|-|TRBJ2-1|TRBV5-1
TGCGCCAGCAGCCGTTTACATCAGGGCCTCACCTACAATGAGCAGTTCTTC
CASSRLHQGLTYNEQFF
>few|TRBD1|TRBJ1-2|TRBV24-1
TGTGCCACCAGTGATTCGCGGAGTGGGACAGATTATGGCTACACCTTC
CATSDSRSGTDYGYTF
>-|-|TRBJ2-3|TRBV20-1
TGCAGTGCCTGGTTCCCGGGCCGGACAGATACGCAGTATTTT
CSAWFPGRTDTQYF
>few|TRBD2|TRBJ2-1|TRBV6-2/TRBV6-3
TGTGCCAGCAGTTACACCGGACTAGCGGGGGGCAATGAGCAGTTCTTC
CASSYTGLAGGNEQFF
>-|-|TRBJ1-3|TRBV6-6
TGTGCCAGCAGTCTAAGGGGAAACACCGTATATTTT
CASSLRGNTVYF
>many|-|TRBJ1-3|TRBV6-6
TGTGCCAGCAGCCGTAGCTCTGGAAACACCATATATTTT
CASSRSSGNTIYF
>many|-|TRBJ1-1|TRBV4-1
TGCGCCAGCAGCCAAGAGGGGGGAGGGCGAGCTTTCTTT
CASSQEGGGRAFF
>-|TRBD1|TRBJ2-7|TRBV2
TGTGCCAGCAGTGACGGGACAGGGGCGAACGAGCAGTACTTC
CASSDGTGANEQYF
>-|TRBD2|TRBJ2-7|TRBV5-1
TGCGCCAGCAGCTGGGGGACTAGCGGATATTCCTACGAGCAGTACTTC
CASSWGTSGYSYEQYF
>-|TRBD2|TRBJ2-7|TRBV20-1
TGCAGTGCTAGTAAGAGCGGGGGAAGCTACGAGCAGTACTTC
CSASKSGGSYEQYF
>many|TRBD2|TRBJ2-1|TRBV9
TGTGCCAGCAGCCCGCCCGGGGGGAATGAGCAGTTCTTC
CASSPPGGNEQFF
>-|-|TRBJ2-3|TRBV12-3/TRBV12-4
TGTGCCAGCACTGGGACGGATCGCACAGATACGCAGTATTTT
CASTGTDRTDTQYF
>many|-|TRBJ2-2|TRBV20-1
TGCAGTGCTAGAGGGGAAGAGGGCGACACCGGGGAGCTGTTTTTT
CSARGEEGDTGELFF
>once|-|TRBJ1-5|TRBV7-6
TGTGCCAGCAGCTTGCACAGCAGTCAGCCCCAGCATTTT
CASSLHSSQPQHF